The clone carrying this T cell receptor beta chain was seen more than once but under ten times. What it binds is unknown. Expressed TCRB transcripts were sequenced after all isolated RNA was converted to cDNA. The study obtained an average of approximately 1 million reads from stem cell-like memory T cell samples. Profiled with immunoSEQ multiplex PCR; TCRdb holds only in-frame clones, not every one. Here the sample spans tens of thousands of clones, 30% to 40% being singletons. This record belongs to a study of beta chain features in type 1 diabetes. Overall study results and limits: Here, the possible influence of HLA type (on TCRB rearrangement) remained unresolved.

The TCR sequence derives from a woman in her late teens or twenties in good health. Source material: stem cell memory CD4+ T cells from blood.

In DNA, the CDR3 is TGCGCCAGCAGCTTGGTGTCGTTCACAGATACGCAGTATTTT. Translation gives CASSLVSFTDTQYF. The chain recombines TRBV5-1 with TRBJ2-3; D not certain. The ends were cut back, 0 bases at V and 2 bases at J, with 7 bases in the middle. The CDR3 spans 14 residues. CDR1 is SGHRS, CDR2 YFSETQ, per germline. Full variable domain (outside the CDR3, taken from reference TRBV5-1 and TRBJ2-3): KAGVTQTPRYLIKTRGQQVTLSCSPISGHRSVSWYQQTPGQGLQFLFEYFSETQRNKGNFPGRFSGRQFSNSRSEMNVSTLELGDSALYLCASSLVSFTDTQYFGPGTRLTVL.